This T cell receptor beta chain was recovered during a study of T-cell memory formation after mild COVID-19. As for the study in general: Largely donor-specific sequence clusters came from two donors.

As to this clonotype: Its antigen is undetermined.

Regarding the study as a whole: Contracting clones localized mainly to CM and EM when CD4+ and mainly to EMRA when CD8+. There was a balanced CD4/CD8 profile in clones contracting day 15 to 85, and later expanders leaned CD4+.

TCRdb reprocessed the 5' RACE reads via MiXCR and lists one record per CDR3 protein. There are 400,000 or so distinct CDR3 sequences in the sample; around 19% occur only once, and about 8.8% lies in the top ten. CDR1 is SGHRS, CDR2 YFSETQ, per germline. The junction had 7 bases not matched to a gene; V was cut back by 4 bases and J by 3 bases. This CDR3 spans 14 amino acids. Sequencing was done on a sample of PBMCs or a T cell subset sorted from them (not recorded which). The chain uses TRBV5-1 and TRBJ2-7; 7 nucleotides align to TRBD1. The receptor was isolated from an adult woman who had mild COVID-19 (a few samples of this study predate the infection). Cell type and time point are not known. In DNA, the CDR3 is TGCGCCAGCAGCCCTCGACAGGGCTTCTACGAGCAGTACTTC. Translation: CASSPRQGFYEQYF.